Sequencing of this T cell receptor (beta chain) was carried out in a study of blood T cell repertoires in COVID-19. Clinical history reported by participants formed the basis on which cohorts were assigned. With 0 bases removed from V and 5 bases from J, the gap between germline ends came to 14 bases. This CDR3 is built from 15 residues. In germline, CDR1 is SGHNT, CDR2 YYREEE (reference sequence). Method: immunoSEQ multiplex PCR; TCRdb's copy keeps in-frame clones and lacks some. This sample yields over 350,000 clones, of which roughly 90% are seen a single time; around 0.97% belongs to the top ten.

The chain is built from TRBV5-4 and TRBJ2-5, with D possibly being TRBD1 (5 bases). The sample consisted of PBMCs or T cells enriched from blood (not recorded which). The sequence derives from a woman in her thirties with acute COVID-19. CDR3 sequence (DNA): TGTGCCAGCAGCTTGGAAAGGGGCTCCGGGGAGACCCAGTACTTC. As protein: CASSLERGSGETQYF.